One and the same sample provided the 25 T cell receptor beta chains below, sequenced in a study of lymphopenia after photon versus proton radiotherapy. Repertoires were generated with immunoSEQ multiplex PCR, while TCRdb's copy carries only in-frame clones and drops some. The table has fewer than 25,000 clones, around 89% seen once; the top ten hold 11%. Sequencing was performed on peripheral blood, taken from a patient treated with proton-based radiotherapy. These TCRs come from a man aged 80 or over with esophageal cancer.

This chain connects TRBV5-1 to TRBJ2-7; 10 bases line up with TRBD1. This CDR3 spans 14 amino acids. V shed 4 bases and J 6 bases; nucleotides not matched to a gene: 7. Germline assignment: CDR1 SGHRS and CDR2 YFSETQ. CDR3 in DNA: TGCGCCAGCAGCCCGGGACAGGGGATGGGCGAGCAGTACTTC. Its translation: CASSPGQGMGEQYF. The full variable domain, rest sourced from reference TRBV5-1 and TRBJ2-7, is KAGVTQTPRYLIKTRGQQVTLSCSPISGHRSVSWYQQTPGQGLQFLFEYFSETQRNKGNFPGRFSGRQFSNSRSEMNVSTLELGDSALYLCASSPGQGMGEQYFGPGTRLTVT.

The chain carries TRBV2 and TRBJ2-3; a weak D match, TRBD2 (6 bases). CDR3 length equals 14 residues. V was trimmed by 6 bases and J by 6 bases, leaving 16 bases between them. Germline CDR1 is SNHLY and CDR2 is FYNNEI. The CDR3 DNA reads TGTGCCAGCAGGTCTCCTTTGGGGGGTGATACGCAGTATTTT. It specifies CASRSPLGGDTQYF. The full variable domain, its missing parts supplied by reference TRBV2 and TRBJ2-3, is EPEVTQTPSHQVTQMGQEVILRCVPISNHLYFYWYRQILGQKVEFLVSFYNNEISEKSEIFDDQFSVERPDGSNFTLKIRSTKLEDSAMYFCASRSPLGGDTQYFGPGTRLTVL.

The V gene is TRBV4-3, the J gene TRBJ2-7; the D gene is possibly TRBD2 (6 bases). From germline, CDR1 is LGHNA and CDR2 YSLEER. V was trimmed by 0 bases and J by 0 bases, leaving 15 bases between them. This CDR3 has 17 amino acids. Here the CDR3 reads CASSQERGGGVSYEQYF. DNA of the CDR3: TGCGCCAGCAGCCAAGAGCGGGGCGGCGGAGTCTCCTACGAGCAGTACTTC.

The CDR3 protein is CASSAIVRSSYNEQFF. The CDR3 DNA reads as TGTGCCAGCAGTGCAATAGTAAGGAGCTCCTACAATGAGCAGTTCTTC. V is TRBV7-7 and J is TRBJ2-1; D not resolved. Germline lookup yields CDR1 SSHAT and CDR2 FNYEAQ (reference sequence). V was shortened by 6 bases and J by 0 bases, with 15 bases between the two germline ends. The CDR3 sequence is 16 residues long. The variable domain in full, completed from reference TRBV7-7 and TRBJ2-1, reads GAGVSQSPRYKVTKRGQDVTLRCDPISSHATLYWYQQALGQGPEFLTYFNYEAQPDKSGLPSDRFSAERPEGSISTLTIQRTEQRDSAMYRCASSAIVRSSYNEQFFGPGTRLTVL.

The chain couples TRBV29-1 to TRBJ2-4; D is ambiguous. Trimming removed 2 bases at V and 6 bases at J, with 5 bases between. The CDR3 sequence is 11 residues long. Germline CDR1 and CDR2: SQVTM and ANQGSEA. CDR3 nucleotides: TGCAGCGTTGAACAGCGAAACATTCAGTACTTC. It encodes CSVEQRNIQYF.

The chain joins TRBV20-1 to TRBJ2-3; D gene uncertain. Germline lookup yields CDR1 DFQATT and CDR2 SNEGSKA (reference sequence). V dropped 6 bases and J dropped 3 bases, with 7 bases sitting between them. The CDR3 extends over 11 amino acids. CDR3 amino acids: CSAGRTDTQYF. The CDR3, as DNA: TGCAGTGCCGGTCGGACAGATACGCAGTATTTT.

CDR3 coding DNA: TGCGCCAGCAGCCAAGATGTCACGGTAGGCGGCGAGCAGTACTTC. Translation gives CASSQDVTVGGEQYF. V and J are TRBV4-3 and TRBJ2-7; D uncertain. The germline V and J ends were trimmed by 0 bases and 6 bases, with 15 bases remaining between them. The germline V gene has CDR1 LGHNA and CDR2 YSLEER. CDR3 length equals 15 residues.

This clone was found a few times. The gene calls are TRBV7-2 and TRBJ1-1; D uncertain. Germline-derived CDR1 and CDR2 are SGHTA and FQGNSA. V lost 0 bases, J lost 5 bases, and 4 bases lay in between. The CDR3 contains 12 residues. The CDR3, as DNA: TGTGCCAGCAGCTTAGCGGGAACTGAAGCTTTCTTT. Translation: CASSLAGTEAFF.

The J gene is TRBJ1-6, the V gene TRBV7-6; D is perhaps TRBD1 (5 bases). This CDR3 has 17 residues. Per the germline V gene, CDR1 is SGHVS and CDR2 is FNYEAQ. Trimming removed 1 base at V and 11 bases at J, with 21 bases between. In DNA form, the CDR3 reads TGTGCCAGCAGCTTAGTTCCTCCGGGACCCAGGGTGCCACCCCTCCACTTT. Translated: CASSLVPPGPRVPPLHF.

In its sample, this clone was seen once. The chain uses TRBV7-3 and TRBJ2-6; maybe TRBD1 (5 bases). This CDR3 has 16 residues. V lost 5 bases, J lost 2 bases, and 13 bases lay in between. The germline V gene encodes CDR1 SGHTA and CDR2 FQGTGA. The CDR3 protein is CASSPSPGPGANVLTF. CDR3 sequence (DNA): TGTGCCAGCAGCCCATCGCCAGGGCCTGGGGCCAACGTCCTGACTTTC.

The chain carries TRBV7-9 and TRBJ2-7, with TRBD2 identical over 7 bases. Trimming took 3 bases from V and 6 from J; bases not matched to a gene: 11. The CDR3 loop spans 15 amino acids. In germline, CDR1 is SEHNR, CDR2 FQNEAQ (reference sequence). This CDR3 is CASSFPRGVSIEQYF. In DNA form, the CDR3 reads TGTGCCAGCAGCTTCCCACGGGGGGTCTCGATCGAGCAGTACTTC.

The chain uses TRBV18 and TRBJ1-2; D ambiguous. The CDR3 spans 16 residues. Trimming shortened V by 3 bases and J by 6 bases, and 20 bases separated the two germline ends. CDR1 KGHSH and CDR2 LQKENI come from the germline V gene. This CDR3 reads CASSPGRTDYINGYTF. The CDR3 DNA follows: TGTGCCAGCTCACCCGGACGGACCGATTATATTAATGGCTACACCTTC.

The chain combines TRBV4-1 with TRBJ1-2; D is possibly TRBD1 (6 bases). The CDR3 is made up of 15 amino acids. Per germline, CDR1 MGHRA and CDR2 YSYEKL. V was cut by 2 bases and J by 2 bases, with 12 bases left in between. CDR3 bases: TGCGCCAGCAGCCAAAGCAGGGGAATGAACTATGGCTACACCTTC. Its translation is CASSQSRGMNYGYTF.

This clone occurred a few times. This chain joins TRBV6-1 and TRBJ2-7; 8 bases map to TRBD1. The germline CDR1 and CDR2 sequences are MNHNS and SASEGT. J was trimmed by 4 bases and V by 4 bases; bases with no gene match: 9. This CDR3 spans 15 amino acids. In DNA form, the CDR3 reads TGTGCCAGCAGTGTCGACGACAGGGGTGGTTACGAGCAGTACTTC. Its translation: CASSVDDRGGYEQYF.

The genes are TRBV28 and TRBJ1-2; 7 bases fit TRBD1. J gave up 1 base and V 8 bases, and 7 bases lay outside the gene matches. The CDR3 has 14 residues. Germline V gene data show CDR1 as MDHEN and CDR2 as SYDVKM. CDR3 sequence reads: CASVIGGRNYGYTF. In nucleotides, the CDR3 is TGTGCCAGCGTGATAGGGGGCCGTAACTATGGCTACACCTTC.

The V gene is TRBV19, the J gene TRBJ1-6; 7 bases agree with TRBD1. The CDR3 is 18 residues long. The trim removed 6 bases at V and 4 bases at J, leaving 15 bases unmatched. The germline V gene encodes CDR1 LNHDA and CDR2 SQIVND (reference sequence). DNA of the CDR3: TGTGCCAGTAGGGGAGAAGGGGGCGTTTTCAGTTATAATTCACCCCTCCACTTT. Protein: CASRGEGGVFSYNSPLHF.

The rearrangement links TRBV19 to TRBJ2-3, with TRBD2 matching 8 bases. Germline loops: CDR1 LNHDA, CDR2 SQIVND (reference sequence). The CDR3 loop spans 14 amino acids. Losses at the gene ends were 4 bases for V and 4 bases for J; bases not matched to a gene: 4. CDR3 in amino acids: CASSNSGSPDTQYF. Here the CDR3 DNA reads TGTGCCAGTAGTAACAGCGGGAGTCCAGATACGCAGTATTTT.

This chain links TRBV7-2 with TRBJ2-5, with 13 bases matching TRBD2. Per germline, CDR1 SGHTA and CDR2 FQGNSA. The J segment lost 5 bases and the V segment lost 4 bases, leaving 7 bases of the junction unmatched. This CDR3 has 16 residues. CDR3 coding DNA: TGTGCCAGCAGCTCAAAGGGACTAGCGGGGTGGGAGACCCAGTACTTC. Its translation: CASSSKGLAGWETQYF.

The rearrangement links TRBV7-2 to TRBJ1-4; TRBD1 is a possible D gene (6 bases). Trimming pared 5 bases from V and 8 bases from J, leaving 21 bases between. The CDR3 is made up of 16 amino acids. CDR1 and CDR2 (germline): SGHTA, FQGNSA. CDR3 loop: CASSLVGGLLGEKLFF. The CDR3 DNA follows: TGTGCCAGCAGCCTCGTAGGGGGGCTCTTGGGAGAAAAACTGTTTTTT.

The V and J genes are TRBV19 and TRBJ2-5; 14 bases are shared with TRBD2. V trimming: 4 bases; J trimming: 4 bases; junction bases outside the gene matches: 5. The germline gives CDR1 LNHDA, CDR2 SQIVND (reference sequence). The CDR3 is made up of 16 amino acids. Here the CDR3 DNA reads TGTGCCAGTAGTACGGGACTAGCGGGAGACGGAGAGACCCAGTACTTC. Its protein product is CASSTGLAGDGETQYF.

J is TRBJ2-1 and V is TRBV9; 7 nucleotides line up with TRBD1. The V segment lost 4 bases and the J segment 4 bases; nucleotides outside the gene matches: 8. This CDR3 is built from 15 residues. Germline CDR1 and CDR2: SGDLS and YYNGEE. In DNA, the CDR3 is TGTGCCAGCAGCCCCCGACAGGGTAGGTACAATGAGCAGTTCTTC. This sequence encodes CASSPRQGRYNEQFF.

The CDR3 DNA reads as TGTGCCAGCAGCCGACAGCTCTGGGAGACCCAGTACTTC. Protein sequence: CASSRQLWETQYF. The chain has TRBV5-6 and TRBJ2-5; weak D call: TRBD1 (5 bases). CDR1 and CDR2 from the germline V gene are SGHDT and YYEEEE. V was pared by 4 bases and J by 5 bases, with 12 bases between. The CDR3 has 13 residues.

DNA of the CDR3: TGTGCCAGCAGCTCGCCGGGACGGCCAGATACGCAGTATTTT. This encodes CASSSPGRPDTQYF. The rearrangement links TRBV7-9 to TRBJ2-3, with D perhaps assigned TRBD1 or TRBD2 (5 bases each). The V end lost 4 bases, the J end lost 4 bases, and 12 bases lay between the germline ends. The germline V gene has CDR1 SEHNR and CDR2 FQNEAQ (reference sequence). This CDR3 has 14 residues.

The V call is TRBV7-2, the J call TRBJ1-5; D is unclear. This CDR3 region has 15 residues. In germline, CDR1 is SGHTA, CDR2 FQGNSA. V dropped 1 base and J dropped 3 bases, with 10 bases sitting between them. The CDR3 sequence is CASSLGENFNQPQHF. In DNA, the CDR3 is TGTGCCAGCAGCTTAGGGGAGAACTTCAATCAGCCCCAGCATTTT.

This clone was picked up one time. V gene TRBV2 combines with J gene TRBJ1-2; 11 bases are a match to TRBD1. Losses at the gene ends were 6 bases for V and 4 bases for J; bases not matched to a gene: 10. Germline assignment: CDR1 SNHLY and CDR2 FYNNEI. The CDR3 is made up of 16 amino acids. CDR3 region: CASSPTRTGGFYGYTF. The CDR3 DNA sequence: TGTGCCAGCAGCCCAACGCGGACAGGGGGCTTCTATGGCTACACCTTC.